This T cell receptor beta chain was documented in a study of shared clonotypes between healthy human individuals. Trimming stripped 4 bases from V and 1 base from J, with 10 bases between. Germline V gives CDR1 SGHRS, CDR2 YFSETQ. The CDR3 runs 14 residues. TCRdb's copy holds only in-frame clones and misses some; the assay was immunoSEQ multiplex PCR. The sample lists about 1 million clones, more than 65% seen once, with approximately 1.5% in the top ten. This sequence was found in a man younger than 35 in good health. Sequencing was carried out using memory CD4+ T cells sorted from blood. Subset indicated: CD45RA-negative fraction. V and J are TRBV5-1 and TRBJ2-3; D may be TRBD1 (6 bases). CDR3 loop: CASSQRTGTDTQYF. The CDR3 DNA reads TGCGCCAGCAGCCAGCGGACAGGCACAGATACGCAGTATTTT.